Listed below are T cell receptor beta chains from one sample, sequenced in a study of cytomegalovirus exposure and HLA in healthy donors. Data came from immunoSEQ multiplex PCR; TCRdb stores just in-frame clones and leaves some out. Of about 100,000 clones detected, approximately 80% appear once; the ten largest clones hold 9.6%. Material for sequencing was PBMCs. The receptor set was obtained from a male donor in good health and CMV-seropositive. CDR3s include the opening cysteine and the closing phenylalanine or tryptophan. Fields, in order: clone size, J gene, V gene, D gene, CDR3 DNA, CDR3 protein. The D gene is left open where the match is weak. Part of the rows lack a size; the others show once, few, many or a class for expanded clones.

>.|TRBJ1-5|TRBV10-3|TRBD1
TGTGCCATCAGGACAGGAGGGGGCCAGCCCCAGCATTTT
CAIRTGGGQPQHF
>.|TRBJ2-7|TRBV5-4|TRBD2
TGTGCCAGCAGCTTGGGACTAGCGGGAGGGCCGGGGGAGCAGTACTTC
CASSLGLAGGPGEQYF
>.|TRBJ2-7|TRBV6-7|TRBD1
TGTGCCAGCAGTCCCGGGACAGGGATCGGCGAGCAGTACTTC
CASSPGTGIGEQYF
>few|TRBJ2-1|TRBV28|TRBD1
TGTGCCAGCAGTTTAGGACAGGGGTCAAATGAGCAGTTCTTC
CASSLGQGSNEQFF
>.|TRBJ2-7|TRBV27|TRBD1
TGTGCCAGCAGTCAGCTGGGACAGACCAACGAGCAGTACTTC
CASSQLGQTNEQYF
>.|TRBJ2-7|TRBV7-2|TRBD2
TGTGCCAGCAGCGGATGGACTAGCGGAGACTACGAGCAGTACTTC
CASSGWTSGDYEQYF
>.|TRBJ2-1|TRBV10-3|TRBD2
TGTGCCATCAAGGAGCGGACTAGCGGGAGTGATGAGCAGTTCTTC
CAIKERTSGSDEQFF
>.|TRBJ1-1|TRBV2|TRBD1
TGTGCCAGCAACAGGGGACGCACTGAAGCTTTCTTT
CASNRGRTEAFF
>.|TRBJ2-7|TRBV2|TRBD2
TGTGCCAGCAGTGAAGCGGGAGGGCCTTTCGAGCAGTACTTC
CASSEAGGPFEQYF
>.|TRBJ2-5|TRBV27|TRBD2
TGTGCCAGCAGTTTCGGGCCCCCCGGGACTAGCGGGAGGGCCAGGGAGACCCAGTACTTC
CASSFGPPGTSGRARETQYF
>.|TRBJ2-7|TRBV21-1|.
TGTGCCAGCTACAAACTACCCCGCTACGAGCAGTACTTC
CASYKLPRYEQYF
>once|TRBJ2-1|TRBV2|TRBD2
TGTGCCAGCAGTGAGAGGCTAGCGGGATCGGTCGTTCTGTTCTTC
CASSERLAGSVVLFF
>.|TRBJ1-1|TRBV7-9|TRBD1
TGTGCCAGCAGCTTGGGACAGATGAACACTGAAGCTTTCTTT
CASSLGQMNTEAFF
>.|TRBJ2-7|TRBV9|.
TGTGCCAGCAGCCTGGGTATGGCGGGCCAGACCTACGAGCAGTACTTC
CASSLGMAGQTYEQYF
>.|TRBJ2-3|TRBV5-1|TRBD2
TGCGCCAGCAGCTTGAGGCTAGCGGGAATGGCGCAGTATTTT
CASSLRLAGMAQYF
>.|TRBJ2-5|TRBV11-1|.
TGTGCCAGCAGCTTAGGAGGAGAACACATGGAGACCCAGTACTTC
CASSLGGEHMETQYF
>.|TRBJ1-3|TRBV30|TRBD1
TGTGCCTGGAGGCCGACAGGGTCTGGAAACACCATATATTTT
CAWRPTGSGNTIYF
>.|TRBJ2-1|TRBV5-5|.
TGTGCCAGCAGCTCAGCCCCCGGGACTCCCGGTTACAATGAGCAGTTCTTC
CASSSAPGTPGYNEQFF
>.|TRBJ2-2|TRBV11-2|TRBD2
TGTGCCAGCAGCTTGGGACTAGCGGGAACGAACACCGGGGAGCTGTTTTTT
CASSLGLAGTNTGELFF
>.|TRBJ2-2|TRBV6-4|.
TGTGCCAGCAGTTCAGGGGAGAGCACCGGGGAGCTGTTTTTT
CASSSGESTGELFF
>.|TRBJ2-5|TRBV7-7|.
TGTGCTAGCAGCCCAGACATCCAAGAGACCCAGTACTTC
CASSPDIQETQYF
>.|TRBJ2-3|TRBV5-1|TRBD2
TGCGCCAGCAGCTTGAGGGGCCCCGGGACTACCACAGATACGCAGTATTTT
CASSLRGPGTTTDTQYF